The rows below give T cell receptor beta chains drawn from one sample of a study of blood T cell repertoires in COVID-19. Measured with immunoSEQ multiplex PCR; TCRdb has only the in-frame clones, and not every one. Of tens of thousands of clones detected, about 85% appear once; the ten largest clones hold approximately 4.6%. Material: peripheral blood. The receptors were sampled from an elderly man with acute or convalescent COVID-19. CDR3s include the opening cysteine and the closing phenylalanine or tryptophan. Fields, in order: CDR3 DNA, CDR3 protein, clone size, V gene, J gene, D gene. The D gene is left open where the match is weak. Some rows have no size entry. The others give once, few or many, or a class for an expanded clone.

cdr3_nt: TGTGCCAGCAGCTTAGCCAGAAACGAGCAGTACTTC
cdr3_aa: CASSLARNEQYF
clone_size: NA
v_call: TRBV11-2
j_call: TRBJ2-7
d_call: NA

cdr3_nt: TGTGCCAGCAGCTACGGGACAGGGGTTGGGGGGGCTGGAAACACCATATATTTT
cdr3_aa: CASSYGTGVGGAGNTIYF
clone_size: NA
v_call: TRBV7-8
j_call: TRBJ1-3
d_call: TRBD1

cdr3_nt: TGTGCCAGCAGCTTGGCTGGAGATCAGCCCCAGCATTTT
cdr3_aa: CASSLAGDQPQHF
clone_size: NA
v_call: TRBV5-4
j_call: TRBJ1-5
d_call: NA

cdr3_nt: TGTGCCAGCATCTCCGGGACAGGGGGCGCCGGACAGCCCCAGCATTTT
cdr3_aa: CASISGTGGAGQPQHF
clone_size: once
v_call: TRBV28
j_call: TRBJ1-5
d_call: TRBD1

cdr3_nt: TGTGCCAGTAGTATAGATCGGACAGGGGGAGGGAGGACTGAAGCTTTCTTT
cdr3_aa: CASSIDRTGGGRTEAFF
clone_size: NA
v_call: TRBV19
j_call: TRBJ1-1
d_call: TRBD1

cdr3_nt: TGCGCCAGCAGCCAAGGGAGCCGTAGCAATCAGCCCCAGCATTTT
cdr3_aa: CASSQGSRSNQPQHF
clone_size: NA
v_call: TRBV4-1
j_call: TRBJ1-5
d_call: NA

cdr3_nt: TGCGCCAGCAGCCCAGGGGACATTAGCAATCAGCCCCAGCATTTT
cdr3_aa: CASSPGDISNQPQHF
clone_size: NA
v_call: TRBV5-1
j_call: TRBJ1-5
d_call: NA

cdr3_nt: TGTGCCAGCAGCAAAGAGGACAAGAGCTCCTACAATGAGCAGTTCTTC
cdr3_aa: CASSKEDKSSYNEQFF
clone_size: once
v_call: TRBV21-1
j_call: TRBJ2-1
d_call: NA

cdr3_nt: TGTGCCAGCAAGGGACAGGGAACCTACGAGCAGTACTTC
cdr3_aa: CASKGQGTYEQYF
clone_size: NA
v_call: TRBV28
j_call: TRBJ2-7
d_call: TRBD1

cdr3_nt: TGTGCCAGCAGCCCCTGGACAGGGCCCTCCTACGAGCAGTACTTC
cdr3_aa: CASSPWTGPSYEQYF
clone_size: NA
v_call: TRBV11-2
j_call: TRBJ2-7
d_call: TRBD1

cdr3_nt: TGTGCCAGCAGTGTAAACAGGGATGGCTACACCTTC
cdr3_aa: CASSVNRDGYTF
clone_size: NA
v_call: TRBV6-2/TRBV6-3
j_call: TRBJ1-2
d_call: NA

cdr3_nt: TGTGCCAGTAGTACCGGGACAGGGGCCAAAAACATTCAGTACTTC
cdr3_aa: CASSTGTGAKNIQYF
clone_size: NA
v_call: TRBV19
j_call: TRBJ2-4
d_call: TRBD1

cdr3_nt: TGTGCCAGCTCACCACCCGGGACTAGCGGCGTCAATGAGCAGTTCTTC
cdr3_aa: CASSPPGTSGVNEQFF
clone_size: NA
v_call: TRBV18
j_call: TRBJ2-1
d_call: TRBD2

cdr3_nt: TGTGCCAGTAGTTCAGGGACAGGGGGCGGGAGCAATCAGCCCCAGCATTTT
cdr3_aa: CASSSGTGGGSNQPQHF
clone_size: NA
v_call: TRBV19
j_call: TRBJ1-5
d_call: TRBD1

cdr3_nt: TGTGCCAGCAGCTTGGACACTGGCTACACCTTC
cdr3_aa: CASSLDTGYTF
clone_size: NA
v_call: TRBV5-6
j_call: TRBJ1-2
d_call: NA

cdr3_nt: TGTGCCAGCAGCGTAGCTCGGGAGAGCTCCTACGAGCAGTACTTC
cdr3_aa: CASSVARESSYEQYF
clone_size: NA
v_call: TRBV9
j_call: TRBJ2-7
d_call: NA

cdr3_nt: TGTGCCAGCAGCTTGAGGGGGAGATCTAACGCGACGAGCTCCTACAATGAGCAGTTCTTC
cdr3_aa: CASSLRGRSNATSSYNEQFF
clone_size: NA
v_call: TRBV5-4
j_call: TRBJ2-1
d_call: NA

cdr3_nt: TGTGCCAGCAGCCAGGGCCCAAACACTGAAGCTTTCTTT
cdr3_aa: CASSQGPNTEAFF
clone_size: NA
v_call: TRBV3-1/TRBV3-2
j_call: TRBJ1-1
d_call: NA

cdr3_nt: TGTGCCAGCAGTGGACTAGCGGGGCCCTACGAGCAGTACTTC
cdr3_aa: CASSGLAGPYEQYF
clone_size: NA
v_call: TRBV2
j_call: TRBJ2-7
d_call: TRBD2

cdr3_nt: TGTGCCAGCAGCTGGACTCCTCCCGGGACTAGCGGTTACAATGAGCAGTTCTTC
cdr3_aa: CASSWTPPGTSGYNEQFF
clone_size: NA
v_call: TRBV3-1/TRBV3-2
j_call: TRBJ2-1
d_call: TRBD2